Listed here are 15 T cell receptor beta chains from one sample, sequenced in a study of identical twins. A single record per CDR3 protein comes from TCRdb applying MiXCR to the 5' RACE reads. The table includes 700,000 to 950,000 distinct CDR3 sequences, roughly an eighth detected once. The data also belong to a second study, concerning yellow fever vaccine responses in identical twins.

The sample consisted of PBMCs. Receptors originate from a woman aged 18-29 years in good health.

The table lists this clonotype with many counts. The chain joins TRBV24-1 to TRBJ1-2, with D tentatively TRBD1 (5 bases). Per germline, CDR1 KGHDR and CDR2 SFDVKD. The CDR3 extends over 13 amino acids. The V and J ends lost 4 bases and 3 bases respectively, with 8 bases between them. CDR3 DNA: TGTGCCACCAGTGACAGGGCTCACTATGGCTACACCTTC. It yields the protein CATSDRAHYGYTF.

The chain has TRBV20-1 and TRBJ2-7; no firm D call. V was cut by 2 bases and J by 9 bases, with 11 bases left in between. This CDR3 is built from 11 residues. Per the germline V gene, CDR1 is DFQATT and CDR2 is SNEGSKA (reference sequence). The CDR3 is CSARMETVQYV. The CDR3 DNA reads TGCAGTGCTAGAATGGAGACCGTGCAGTACGTC.

The J gene is TRBJ2-2, the V gene TRBV5-5; 8 nucleotides agree with TRBD1. The CDR3 is 17 residues long. The V gene's germline CDR1 is SGHKS and CDR2 YYEKEE (reference sequence). The J segment lost 6 bases and the V segment lost 3 bases, leaving 13 bases of the junction unmatched. In DNA, the CDR3 is TGTGCCAGCAGCTCGAGAGGACAGGGAAATATCCCCGGGGAGCTGTTTTTT. Translation gives CASSSRGQGNIPGELFF.

This chain uses TRBV20-1 with TRBJ2-2, with D hard to call. CDR1 is DFQATT, CDR2 SNEGSKA, per germline (reference sequence). This CDR3 has 12 amino acids. V was trimmed by 6 bases and J by 0 bases, leaving 5 bases between them. CDR3 coding DNA: TGCAGTGCCAAAACGAACACCGGGGAGCTGTTTTTT. Its protein product is CSAKTNTGELFF.

The table lists this clonotype with many counts. The V and J genes are TRBV19 and TRBJ2-1; D remains unclear. Germline loops: CDR1 LNHDA, CDR2 SQIVND (reference sequence). The CDR3 has 14 residues. V was clipped by 3 bases and J by 6 bases, with 12 bases between them. This chain's CDR3 is CASSMDRLPNEQFF. The CDR3 region has the DNA TGTGCCAGTAGTATGGATAGGCTCCCCAATGAGCAGTTCTTC.

This clonotype was observed a handful of times. The J gene is TRBJ2-2, the V gene TRBV5-5; D unclear. Deletions cut 2 bases from V and 0 bases from J, with 11 bases between. The CDR3 consists of 16 residues. Germline V gives CDR1 SGHKS, CDR2 YYEKEE (reference sequence). DNA for the CDR3: TGTGCCAGCAGCTTCTATGGTCGGCCGAACACCGGGGAGCTGTTTTTT. This encodes CASSFYGRPNTGELFF. Combining the CDR3 with reference TRBV5-5 and TRBJ2-2 gives the whole variable domain DAGVTQSPTHLIKTRGQQVTLRCSPISGHKSVSWYQQVLGQGPQFIFQYYEKEERGRGNFPDRFSARQFPNYSSELNVNALLLGDSALYLCASSFYGRPNTGELFFGEGSRLTVL.

This clonotype was counted only a few times. The chain employs TRBV20-1 and TRBJ2-2; 9 bases map to TRBD2. After removal of 6 bases from V and 1 base from J, the junction contained 3 bases not matched to a gene. Per germline, CDR1 DFQATT and CDR2 SNEGSKA (reference sequence). There are 14 residues in the CDR3. The DNA for the CDR3 is TGCAGTGCCAAAGCGGGGGGGAACACCGGGGAGCTGTTTTTT. Protein sequence: CSAKAGGNTGELFF.

Only a few counts were recorded for this clonotype. The genes are TRBV4-2 and TRBJ1-2; 8 bases are shared with TRBD1. V was pared by 0 bases and J by 4 bases, with 10 bases of the junction left unmatched. There are 17 residues in the CDR3. Germline V gene sequence: CDR1 LGHNA, CDR2 YNFKEQ. Here the CDR3 reads CASSQDRDRGLPYGYTF. The CDR3 DNA reads TGTGCCAGCAGCCAAGATAGAGACAGGGGTTTACCCTATGGCTACACCTTC.

This clonotype was found many times. This rearrangement joins TRBV3-1 to TRBJ2-5; D unresolved. The V gene's germline CDR1 is LGHDT and CDR2 YNNKEL (reference sequence). CDR3 length equals 15 residues. The ends were cut back, 0 bases at V and 1 base at J, with 9 bases in the middle. The CDR3 reads CASSQDRPRQETQYF. CDR3 in DNA: TGTGCCAGCAGCCAAGATCGGCCACGCCAAGAGACCCAGTACTTC.

This sequence joins TRBV5-8 and TRBJ2-1; D is unclear. Germline V CDR1 and CDR2: SGHTS, YDEGEE. CDR3 length: 12 residues. Trimming left V 4 bases short and J 8 bases short, with 10 bases between. The CDR3 sequence: CASSDNLYEQFF. CDR3 sequence (DNA): TGTGCCAGCAGCGACAACTTGTATGAGCAGTTCTTC.

There are many counts of this clonotype. The chain couples TRBV12-3 or TRBV12-4 to TRBJ2-3; D might be TRBD1 (6 bases). This CDR3 contains 14 residues. V was trimmed by 3 bases and J by 0 bases, leaving 7 bases between them. CDR3 sequence (DNA): TGTGCCAGCAGTTTCGACAGGAGCACAGATACGCAGTATTTT. It is translated as CASSFDRSTDTQYF.

In its sample, this clonotype was seen a few times. The rearrangement links TRBV20-1 to TRBJ2-1, with 7 bases that match TRBD2. Germline-derived CDR1 and CDR2 are DFQATT and SNEGSKA (reference sequence). V lost 0 bases and J lost 4; bases outside the gene matches: 9. The CDR3 length is 16 residues. In DNA, the CDR3 is TGCAGTGCTAGAGATCCGGCTAGCGGCCAATACAATGAGCAGTTCTTC. Translation gives CSARDPASGQYNEQFF.

This clonotype showed up just a few times. V is TRBV12-3 or TRBV12-4 and J is TRBJ1-2; D is undetermined. The V end was cut by 2 bases, the J end by 6 bases, with 4 bases between. This CDR3 has 11 amino acids. The CDR3 DNA sequence: TGTGCCAGCAGTTTAACTCATGGCTACACCTTC. This sequence encodes CASSLTHGYTF.

This CDR3 reads CSASGGRGSNQPQHF. Written as DNA, the CDR3 is TGCAGTGCTAGTGGGGGAAGGGGTAGCAATCAGCCCCAGCATTTT. This chain connects TRBV20-1 to TRBJ1-5; the D gene is possibly TRBD1 (5 bases). CDR3 length: 15 residues. Germline V gives CDR1 DFQATT, CDR2 SNEGSKA (reference sequence). Deletions cut 3 bases from V and 0 bases from J, with 12 bases between.

The chain combines TRBV7-9 with TRBJ2-2; D could derive from TRBD1 or TRBD2 (6 bases each). The CDR3 totals 15 residues. The germline V and J ends were trimmed by 7 bases and 5 bases, with 17 bases remaining between them. The V gene's germline CDR1 is SEHNR and CDR2 FQNEAQ (reference sequence). The CDR3 coding sequence is TGTGCCAGCATCCGGGGGCGTCAAGTGACCGGGGAGCTGTTTTTT. Translating gives CASIRGRQVTGELFF.